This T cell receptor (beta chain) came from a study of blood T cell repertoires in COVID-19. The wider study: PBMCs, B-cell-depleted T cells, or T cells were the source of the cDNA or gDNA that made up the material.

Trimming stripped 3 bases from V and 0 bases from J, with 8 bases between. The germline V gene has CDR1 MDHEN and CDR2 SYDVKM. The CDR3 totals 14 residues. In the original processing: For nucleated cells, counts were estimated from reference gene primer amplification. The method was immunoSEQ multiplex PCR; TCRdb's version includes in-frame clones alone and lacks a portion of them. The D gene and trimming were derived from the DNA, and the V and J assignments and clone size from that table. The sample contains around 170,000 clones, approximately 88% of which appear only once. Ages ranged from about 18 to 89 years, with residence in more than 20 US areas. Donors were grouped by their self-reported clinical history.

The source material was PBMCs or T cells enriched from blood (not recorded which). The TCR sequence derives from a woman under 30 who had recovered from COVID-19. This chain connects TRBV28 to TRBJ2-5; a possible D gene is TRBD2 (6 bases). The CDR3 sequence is CASSFGGYQETQYF. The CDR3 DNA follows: TGTGCCAGCAGTTTTGGGGGGTACCAAGAGACCCAGTACTTC.